One and the same sample provided the 18 T cell receptor beta chains below, sequenced in a study of T cells in Graves' hyperthyroidism and ophthalmopathy. RNA transcripts gave rise to amplified TCR beta CDR3 regions. HTBI primers were employed in a first-round RT-PCR of the TCR CDR3. A single record per CDR3 protein comes from TCRdb applying MiXCR to the multiplex PCR reads. The sample consists of over 500,000 distinct CDR3 sequences, around 13% of them appearing once. The specimen was blood. The receptor source for this set is a woman aged 40 to 55 with Graves' hyperthyroidism.

This clonotype was observed a few times. The rearrangement joins TRBV18 to TRBJ2-5; 11 bases are shared with TRBD2. Germline lookup yields CDR1 KGHSH and CDR2 LQKENI. V shed 4 bases, J shed 5 bases, and the junction held 6 bases outside the gene matches. The CDR3 sequence is 15 residues long. As DNA, the CDR3 is TGTGCCAGCTCACGCACTAGCGGGAGTACGGAGACCCAGTACTTC. This sequence encodes CASSRTSGSTETQYF.

This clonotype appeared many times. The chain is built from TRBV11-2 and TRBJ2-1; TRBD2 agrees at 7 bases. Looked up from germline, CDR1 is SGHAT and CDR2 is FQNNGV. V lost 2 bases to trimming and J lost 0 bases; unmatched junction nucleotides: 4. CDR3 length equals 16 residues. The CDR3 protein is CASSLWGGGSYNEQFF. In DNA form, the CDR3 reads TGTGCCAGCAGCTTATGGGGCGGGGGCTCCTACAATGAGCAGTTCTTC.

There are a few counts of this clonotype. The rearrangement uses TRBV7-9 and TRBJ1-2; D is unclear. V was cut by 3 bases and J by 0 bases, with 11 bases left in between. CDR3 length: 15 residues. Germline CDR1 reads SEHNR; CDR2 reads FQNEAQ (reference sequence). The CDR3 sequence is CASSLGGTTNYGYTF. In DNA form, the CDR3 reads TGTGCCAGCAGCTTGGGAGGCACAACTAACTATGGCTACACCTTC.

Ten or more counts support this clonotype. This sequence joins TRBV12-3 or TRBV12-4 and TRBJ2-3, with 9 nucleotides matching TRBD2. V was pared by 7 bases and J by 2 bases, with 10 bases of the junction left unmatched. The CDR3 has 16 amino acids. Written as DNA, the CDR3 is TGTGCCAGCAAGGCCACTAGCGGGTTCTTCACAGATACGCAGTATTTT. Protein product: CASKATSGFFTDTQYF.

The chain uses TRBV28 and TRBJ2-7; no definite D call. V was cut by 6 bases and J by 9 bases, with 21 bases left in between. CDR3 size: 14 residues. Germline values: CDR1 MDHEN, CDR2 SYDVKM. CDR3 sequence reads: CASRPEGIDGWQYF. The CDR3 nucleotides are TGTGCCAGCAGACCCGAAGGGATAGACGGGTGGCAGTACTTC.

This clonotype was seen more than once but under ten times. The chain is built from TRBV29-1 and TRBJ2-2; 9 nucleotides line up with TRBD1. The V gene's germline CDR1 is SQVTM and CDR2 ANQGSEA. The CDR3 is 14 amino acids. With 7 bases clipped from V and 6 bases from J, the junction kept 9 bases outside the gene matches. The CDR3 DNA sequence: TGCAGCGCCGAGGGACAGGGAAACGCCGGGGAGCTGTTTTTT. Translation: CSAEGQGNAGELFF.

This clonotype appeared many times. The chain recombines TRBV30 with TRBJ2-3; a weak D match, TRBD1 (6 bases). V lost 0 bases and J lost 0, with 10 bases in between. The CDR3 is made up of 15 amino acids. Germline V gives CDR1 GTSNPN, CDR2 SVGIG (reference sequence). The CDR3 sequence: CAWSVQGGSTDTQYF. The CDR3 DNA reads TGTGCCTGGAGTGTACAGGGCGGCAGCACAGATACGCAGTATTTT. The full variable domain, rest sourced from reference TRBV30 and TRBJ2-3, is SQTIHQWPATLVQPVGSPLSLECTVEGTSNPNLYWYRQAAGRGLQLLFYSVGIGQISSEVPQNLSASRPQDRQFILSSKKLLLSDSGFYLCAWSVQGGSTDTQYFGPGTRLTVL.

This clonotype was found many times. This chain joins TRBV6-1 and TRBJ1-4; D uncertain. The V end was cut by 5 bases, the J end by 5 bases, with 12 bases between. From germline, CDR1 is MNHNS and CDR2 SASEGT. This CDR3 is 14 amino acids long. The CDR3 bases are TGTGCCAGCAGTTTAATGGGGAGGAATGAAAAACTGTTTTTT. Residues: CASSLMGRNEKLFF.

This clonotype was observed at least ten times. The V gene is TRBV7-9, the J gene TRBJ2-7; 7 bases match TRBD2. This CDR3 contains 13 residues. CDR1 and CDR2 (germline): SEHNR, FQNEAQ (reference sequence). V shed 3 bases and J 7 bases; nucleotides not matched to a gene: 6. CDR3 bases: TGTGCCAGCAGCTTGGTACGCGGGGGAGAGCAGTACTTC. Amino acid sequence: CASSLVRGGEQYF.

This clonotype occurred many times. This chain connects TRBV19 to TRBJ2-7; 9 bases map to TRBD1. CDR3 length: 16 residues. V lost 5 bases and J lost 4; bases outside the gene matches: 12. CDR1 LNHDA and CDR2 SQIVND come from the germline V gene (reference sequence). Here the CDR3 reads CASSLDPGTGTYEQYF. DNA of the CDR3: TGTGCCAGTAGTTTGGACCCCGGGACAGGGACATACGAGCAGTACTTC.

This clonotype was found a few times. The junction departs from the called germline gene at one end, perhaps through a read error. The chain has TRBV28 and TRBJ2-3, with D unresolved. The CDR3 sequence is 13 residues long. CDR1 and CDR2 from the germline V gene are MDHEN and SYDVKM. CDR3 in amino acids: CASSYRVTDTRYF. CDR3 sequence (DNA): TGTGCCAGCAGTTATCGAGTCACAGATACGCGGTATTTT.

There are many counts of this clonotype. J is TRBJ2-5 and V is TRBV28; 7 positions match TRBD1. The trim removed 6 bases at V and 5 bases at J, leaving 6 bases unmatched. The CDR3 is 13 residues long. Looked up from germline, CDR1 is MDHEN and CDR2 is SYDVKM. The CDR3 bases are TGTGCCAGCAGCACACAGGGGTGGGAGACCCAGTACTTC. It encodes CASSTQGWETQYF.

This clonotype was seen only a few times. The chain uses TRBV9 and TRBJ1-5, with TRBD1 matching 8 bases. This CDR3 is 14 amino acids long. CDR1 and CDR2 from the germline V gene are SGDLS and YYNGEE. The V and J ends lost 2 bases and 7 bases, in that order; junction bases with no gene match: 5. The CDR3 sequence is CASSVSGGGQPQHF. The CDR3 DNA is TGTGCCAGCAGCGTTTCAGGGGGCGGACAGCCCCAGCATTTT.

The genes are TRBV4-2 and TRBJ2-7; 9 bases fit TRBD2. CDR1 and CDR2 from the germline V gene are LGHNA and YNFKEQ. J was trimmed by 2 bases and V by 6 bases; bases with no gene match: 5. This CDR3 has 14 residues. CDR3 amino acids: CASSGGRGPYEQYF. The CDR3 nucleotides are TGTGCCAGCAGTGGCGGGAGGGGCCCCTACGAGCAGTACTTC.

This clonotype was picked up many times. The chain couples TRBV5-1 to TRBJ2-1; TRBD2 matches 7 bases. In germline, CDR1 is SGHRS, CDR2 YFSETQ. V lost 4 bases, J lost 0 bases, and 4 bases stayed unmatched. The CDR3 has 15 amino acids. CDR3 DNA: TGCGCCAGCAGCACCACGGGGGGCTCCTACAATGAGCAGTTCTTC. This gives the protein CASSTTGGSYNEQFF.

This clonotype was seen repeatedly, ten times or more. The chain is built from TRBV20-1 and TRBJ2-7, with 11 bases that match TRBD1. V was pared by 6 bases and J by 2 bases, with 6 bases of the junction left unmatched. Germline assignment: CDR1 DFQATT and CDR2 SNEGSKA (reference sequence). This CDR3 is 14 amino acids long. CDR3 nucleotide sequence: TGCAGTGCCCGTCCGGGACAGGGGGCCTACGAGCAGTACTTC. Protein product: CSARPGQGAYEQYF.

This clonotype was counted many times. This sequence joins TRBV27 and TRBJ1-1; 7 nucleotides agree with TRBD1. The germline V gene encodes CDR1 MNHEY and CDR2 SMNVEV (reference sequence). Trimming at V came to 5 bases and at J to 0 bases, leaving 9 bases not matched to a gene. The CDR3 spans 16 residues. The CDR3 reads CASSQNRGPMNTEAFF. In DNA form, the CDR3 reads TGTGCCAGCAGTCAGAACAGGGGCCCCATGAACACTGAAGCTTTCTTT.

The V gene is TRBV24-1, the J gene TRBJ2-5; 9 nucleotides agree with TRBD2. V was clipped by 5 bases and J by 4 bases; unmatched bases: 10. The CDR3 spans 16 residues. Germline CDR1 KGHDR, CDR2 SFDVKD. For the CDR3, the DNA is TGTGCCACCAGTGGGGGCGGGGGGGCCGCAACAGAGACCCAGTACTTC. Protein sequence: CATSGGGGAATETQYF.